These 21 T cell receptor beta chains were sequenced from one sample in a study of blood T cell repertoires in COVID-19. The repertoire was sequenced with immunoSEQ multiplex PCR; TCRdb's copy has only in-frame clones and lacks some. The profile shows 110,000 or so clones, roughly 85% of them singletons. Sequencing was done on a sample of peripheral blood. All receptors derive from a woman aged 55-75 years with COVID-19, enrolled during active disease.

The CDR3: CASSWTGDTEAFF. CDR3 DNA: TGTGCCAGCAGCTGGACAGGGGACACTGAAGCTTTCTTT. The V gene is TRBV11-3, the J gene TRBJ1-1; 9 nucleotides line up with TRBD1. The V gene's germline CDR1 is SGHNT and CDR2 YENEEA. The J segment lost 3 bases and the V segment lost 4 bases, leaving 0 bases of the junction unmatched. This CDR3 contains 13 residues. Together with reference TRBV11-3 and TRBJ1-1, the CDR3 gives the full variable domain: EAGVVQSPRYKIIEKKQPVAFWCNPISGHNTLYWYLQNLGQGPELLIRYENEEAVDDSQLPKDRFSAERLKGVDSTLKIQPAELGDSAVYLCASSWTGDTEAFFGQGTRLTVV.

V and J are TRBV7-9 and TRBJ2-7; unclear D gene. This CDR3 comprises 17 residues. Germline values: CDR1 SEHNR, CDR2 FQNEAQ (reference sequence). Deletions cut 5 bases from V and 0 bases from J, with 20 bases between. The CDR3 region has the DNA TGTGCCAGCAGCCCGCAATCGGCAGGCCAAAGCTCCTACGAGCAGTACTTC. Amino acid sequence: CASSPQSAGQSSYEQYF.

The V gene is TRBV6-6, the J gene TRBJ2-1; D might be TRBD1 (5 bases). Trimming took off 5 bases at V and 1 base at J, with 6 bases between the two ends. The CDR3 length is 13 residues. Germline lookup yields CDR1 MNHNY and CDR2 SVGAGI (reference sequence). CDR3 protein: CASSPGSYNEQFF. The CDR3 DNA reads TGTGCCAGCAGTCCAGGGTCCTACAATGAGCAGTTCTTC.

The chain has TRBV4-1 and TRBJ1-3, with a possible D match to TRBD1 (6 bases). The CDR3 sequence is 17 residues long. Germline V lookup: CDR1 MGHRA, CDR2 YSYEKL. V was trimmed by 6 bases and J by 2 bases, leaving 20 bases between them. The CDR3 loop is CASSQTPGGGPGNTIYF. The CDR3 DNA is TGCGCCAGCAGTCAAACCCCGGGAGGGGGGCCTGGAAACACCATATATTTT.

The rearrangement joins TRBV7-9 to TRBJ1-5; D is uncertain. The V and J ends lost 5 bases and 8 bases respectively, with 13 bases between them. This CDR3 contains 13 residues. Germline loops: CDR1 SEHNR, CDR2 FQNEAQ (reference sequence). This CDR3 is CASSVNIAEPQHF. In nucleotides, the CDR3 is TGTGCCAGCAGCGTAAACATCGCCGAGCCCCAGCATTTT. The full variable domain, its missing parts supplied by reference TRBV7-9 and TRBJ1-5, is DTGVSQNPRHKITKRGQNVTFRCDPISEHNRLYWYRQTLGQGPEFLTYFQNEAQLEKSRLLSDRFSAERPKGSFSTLEIQRTEQGDSAMYLCASSVNIAEPQHFGDGTRLSIL.

The chain recombines TRBV9 with TRBJ2-1; 9 bases match TRBD2. The CDR3 consists of 16 residues. In germline, CDR1 is SGDLS, CDR2 YYNGEE. The junction had 12 bases not matched to a gene; V was cut back by 5 bases and J by 6 bases. CDR3 residues: CASSRRGTSLGNEQFF. Written as DNA, the CDR3 is TGTGCCAGCAGTAGACGCGGGACTAGCTTAGGCAATGAGCAGTTCTTC. Together with reference TRBV9 and TRBJ2-1, the CDR3 gives the full variable domain: DSGVTQTPKHLITATGQRVTLRCSPRSGDLSVYWYQQSLDQGLQFLIQYYNGEERAKGNILERFSAQQFPDLHSELNLSSLELGDSALYFCASSRRGTSLGNEQFFGPGTRLTVL.

V gene TRBV10-3 combines with J gene TRBJ2-7, with 7 bases fitting TRBD1. Germline V gene sequence: CDR1 ENHRY, CDR2 SYGVKD. CDR3 length equals 14 residues. The ends lost 5 bases at V and 1 base at J; junction bases unmatched: 5. The CDR3 DNA follows: TGTGCCATCAGTCCCGGGACAGCGTCCTACGAGCAGTACTTC. Translated: CAISPGTASYEQYF.

This sequence joins TRBV6-5 and TRBJ1-2; no clear D gene. CDR1 is MNHEY and CDR2 is SVGAGI in the germline V gene. V lost 0 bases to trimming and J lost 8 bases, with 10 bases between them. The CDR3 extends over 13 amino acids. The CDR3 reads CASSYSRERGYTF. The CDR3 DNA reads as TGTGCCAGCAGTTACTCGAGGGAAAGGGGCTACACCTTC.

V and J are TRBV5-4 and TRBJ2-1; TRBD2 is a possible D gene (5 bases). Deletions cut 4 bases from V and 5 bases from J, with 10 bases between. Germline V gives CDR1 SGHNT, CDR2 YYREEE (reference sequence). This CDR3 has 13 amino acids. CDR3 DNA sequence: TGTGCCAGCAGCCCCGAGGGCCACAATGAGCAGTTCTTC. Amino acid sequence: CASSPEGHNEQFF.

This rearrangement joins TRBV2 to TRBJ1-2, with D possibly being TRBD1 (5 bases). V was clipped by 3 bases and J by 5 bases, with 7 bases between them. The CDR3 has 12 residues. From germline, CDR1 is SNHLY and CDR2 FYNNEI. The DNA for the CDR3 is TGTGCCAGCAGTGACGGGGGGTATGGCTACACCTTC. The encoded protein is CASSDGGYGYTF.

The V call is TRBV12-5, the J call TRBJ1-2; 7 bases fit TRBD1. The V segment lost 6 bases and the J segment 4 bases; nucleotides outside the gene matches: 11. From germline, CDR1 is LGHNT and CDR2 FRNRAP. The CDR3 sequence is 15 residues long. CDR3 sequence: CASGLGQASAYGYTF. CDR3 nucleotide sequence: TGTGCTAGTGGCCTCGGACAGGCGTCTGCCTATGGCTACACCTTC.

This clone was recorded once. The V gene is TRBV7-2, the J gene TRBJ1-4, with D tentatively TRBD1 (5 bases). The CDR3 sequence is 15 residues long. Germline values: CDR1 SGHTA, CDR2 FQGNSA. Trimming took 6 bases from V and 6 from J, leaving 17 bases between them. The CDR3 nucleotides are TGTGCCAGCAGACCCGAGGCCGGGGGTTATGAAAAACTGTTTTTT. As protein: CASRPEAGGYEKLFF.

This clone occurred a few times. The J gene is TRBJ2-7, the V gene TRBV21-1; the table gives TRBD1 as D, unverified against the DNA. TRBV21-1 is a known pseudogene. This CDR3 contains 16 residues. CDR3 amino acids: CASRGEGALVGGEQYF. Here the CDR3 DNA reads TGTGCCAGCAGAGGTGAAGGGGCCTTGGTAGGGGGAGAGCAGTACTTC.

This chain uses TRBV5-1 with TRBJ1-1, with a weak D call TRBD1 (5 bases). Per the germline V gene, CDR1 is SGHRS and CDR2 is YFSETQ. The CDR3 runs to 15 residues. V gave up 0 bases and J gave up 5 bases, with 14 bases separating them. CDR3 amino acids: CASSLAGAPGTEAFF. CDR3 coding DNA: TGCGCCAGCAGCTTGGCAGGAGCCCCAGGGACTGAAGCTTTCTTT.

The chain carries TRBV27 and TRBJ2-7; TRBD2 matches 7 bases. The V gene end was trimmed by 2 bases and the J gene end by 9 bases; junction bases not matched to a gene: 4. Looked up from germline, CDR1 is MNHEY and CDR2 is SMNVEV (reference sequence). The CDR3 is made up of 12 amino acids. The CDR3 nucleotides are TGTGCCAGCAGTTTAATTGGCGGGGGGCAGTACTTC. Its translation: CASSLIGGGQYF.

The V call is TRBV3-1 (or the pseudogene TRBV3-2), the J call TRBJ2-5; 9 bases map to TRBD2. CDR3 size: 16 residues. V trimming: 5 bases; J trimming: 2 bases; junction bases outside the gene matches: 9. Per the germline V gene, CDR1 is LGHDT and CDR2 is YNNKEL (reference sequence). CDR3 sequence: CASSFTSGRQQETQYF. The CDR3 nucleotides read TGTGCCAGCAGCTTCACTAGCGGGCGTCAACAAGAGACCCAGTACTTC.

This chain joins TRBV6-4 and TRBJ2-5; perhaps TRBD1 as D (6 bases). Trimming removed 0 bases from V and 3 bases from J, with 11 bases in between. CDR1 and CDR2 from the germline V gene are MRHNA and SNTAGT. The CDR3 has 15 amino acids. This chain's CDR3 is CASSDSQGWEETQYF. As DNA, the CDR3 is TGTGCCAGCAGTGACTCACAGGGTTGGGAAGAGACCCAGTACTTC.

This clone appeared a single time. V and J are TRBV4-2 and TRBJ2-1, with D hard to call. This CDR3 has 14 residues. The germline V gene has CDR1 LGHNA and CDR2 YNFKEQ. Trimming shortened V by 1 base and J by 4 bases, and 8 bases separated the two germline ends. DNA of the CDR3: TGTGCCAGCAGCCAAGCAAGCCCTTACAATGAGCAGTTCTTC. Its protein is CASSQASPYNEQFF.

This clone has a single count. V usage is TRBV5-1 and J usage is TRBJ1-1; TRBD1 aligns across 10 bases. V gave up 4 bases and J gave up 0 bases; unmatched junction bases: 12. CDR1 and CDR2 from the germline V gene are SGHRS and YFSETQ. The CDR3 consists of 18 residues. The DNA of the CDR3 is TGCGCCAGCAGCCGCCGGGGACAGGGGCAAGGGGTGAACACTGAAGCTTTCTTT. Translation: CASSRRGQGQGVNTEAFF.

This clone was picked up a small number of times. The CDR3 bases are TGCGCCAGCAGCGGGGGAGCGGGGGGGCCTGTTTCATACGAGCAGTTCTTC. Its translation: CASSGGAGGPVSYEQFF. The rearrangement uses TRBV4-3 and TRBJ2-1; 10 bases map to TRBD2. Looked up from germline, CDR1 is LGHNA and CDR2 is YSLEER. With V trimmed by 5 bases and J by 10 bases, 17 bases remained unmatched. The CDR3 extends over 17 amino acids.

Points on this clone: A junction boundary mismatches the germline segment, possibly from a read error. The V gene is TRBV7-7, the J gene TRBJ1-5, with D tentatively TRBD1 (6 bases). CDR1 and CDR2 from the germline V gene are SSHAT and FNYEAQ (reference sequence). This CDR3 is 17 amino acids long. This CDR3 is CASSFIYREYSNQPQHF. CDR3 nucleotide sequence: TGTGCTAGCAGCTTCATATACAGGGAATATAGCAATCAGCCCCAGCATTTT.